This entry is about one TCR beta chain. This sample is drawn from a study of blood T cell repertoires in COVID-19. Looking at the study overall: The United States, Italy and Spain provided the acute and convalescent COVID-19 samples.

This CDR3 has 13 residues. Germline-derived CDR1 and CDR2 are MNHEY and SMNVEV (reference sequence). The germline V and J ends were trimmed by 8 bases and 3 bases, with 14 bases remaining between them. Authors' processing steps: Reference gene primer amplification in the assay estimated nucleated cell counts. The repertoire was sequenced with immunoSEQ multiplex PCR; TCRdb's copy has only in-frame clones and lacks some. V, J and clone size derive from that table, while D and trimming were established from the DNA sequence. Altogether fewer than 110,000 clones are present, about nine tenths being singletons, with the ten largest covering over 1%.

The sequence derives from a woman between 25 and 40 years old with acute or convalescent COVID-19. The chain recombines TRBV27 with TRBJ2-7; weak D call: TRBD1 (5 bases). The sample comprised peripheral blood. DNA for the CDR3: TGTGCCAGCTCCTGGGGCAAAGACTACGAGCAGTACTTC. This codes for CASSWGKDYEQYF.